This T cell receptor beta chain emerged from a study of spatial heterogeneity in lung cancer. Across the study: Beta-chain sequences were consistently detected more often than alpha-chain sequences. General observations from the study: More often at tumor resection than at routine follow-up, ubiquitous expanded tumor TCRs were detected in the blood.

The CDR3 consists of 17 residues. V was pared by 4 bases and J by 1 base, with 5 bases of the junction left unmatched. Germline CDR1 ENHRY, CDR2 SYGVKD. This clonotype was observed at least ten times. The target antigen is unknown. Time point given: sample taken at primary tumor resection. Sequencing was performed on whole RNA extracted from tumor and nontumor lung tissue, or from frozen PBMC, and the material was left unsorted. Patients with untreated early-stage non-small cell lung cancer, numbering 55 to 80, were the donors. Every individual TCR cDNA molecule carried its own unique molecular identifier, which allowed correction of PCR and sequencing errors. TCRdb re-called the 5' RACE reads through MiXCR, storing one row per CDR3 protein. The table lists about 36,000 distinct CDR3 sequences, 5.2% of them singletons.

This sequence was found in a female donor with early-stage non-small cell lung cancer. The chain recombines TRBV10-3 with TRBJ2-6, with TRBD1 identical over 9 bases. Source: PBMCs, taken at surgery. The CDR3 loop reads CAISGTGDISGANVLTF. The CDR3 DNA reads TGTGCCATCAGTGGGACAGGGGACATATCTGGGGCCAACGTCCTGACTTTC.